This T cell receptor (beta chain) was obtained from a study of breast tumors, draining lymph nodes, adjacent tissues. Study results and caveats: Luminal-like breast cancer showed significantly greater tumor-nontumor repertoire similarity than basal-like breast cancer did.

TCRdb recomputed calls from the multiplex PCR reads with MiXCR, one row per CDR3 protein. The table has roughly 110,000 distinct CDR3 sequences, more than 25% seen once. Breast cancer patients provided tissue from their axillary draining lymph nodes. The germline CDR1 and CDR2 sequences are MNHEY and SVGEGT. V shed 2 bases and J shed 3 bases, with 11 bases lying between them. The CDR3 length is 14 residues. Turning to this clonotype: Its antigen is as yet unknown.

The receptor was isolated from a female donor with breast cancer. Some clones in this sample may be carry-over from other donors' samples. Sample: axillary lymph node tissue. The V call is TRBV6-2 or TRBV6-3, the J call TRBJ2-7, with D maybe TRBD2 (5 bases). In nucleotides, the CDR3 is TGTGCCAGCAGTTACAGGTCTCGGGGCTACGAGCAGTACGTC. It codes for CASSYRSRGYEQYV.